What follows describes a single T cell receptor (beta chain). The data stem from a study of cytomegalovirus exposure and HLA in healthy donors. Amplification used 60 Vbeta primers and 13 Jbeta primers. Here immunoSEQ multiplex PCR was the method, and the copy in TCRdb shows in-frame clones only, minus some. The sample consists of about 170,000 clones, 70% to 90% of them appearing once. Trimming removed 4 bases from V and 3 bases from J; junction bases left unmatched: 5. Germline V gene sequence: CDR1 SGHRS, CDR2 YFSETQ. The CDR3 runs 14 residues. The clonotype comes from a man aged 18-30 years in good health and CMV-seropositive. The genes are TRBV5-1 and TRBJ1-2; the match to TRBD1 covers 8 bases. Sequencing was done on a sample of PBMCs. CDR3 sequence reads: CASSHGQGDYGYTF. The CDR3 bases are TGCGCCAGCAGCCACGGACAGGGTGACTATGGCTACACCTTC.